Listed here are 7 T cell receptor beta chains from one sample, sequenced in a study of shared clonotypes between healthy human individuals. Clones were sequenced by immunoSEQ multiplex PCR, and TCRdb holds only the in-frame ones, with some missing. The data show some 2.4 million clones, over 85% seen once. The specimen was naive CD4+ T cells from PBMCs. Subset here: CD45RA+ positively selected. These receptors all stem from a man between 18 and 35 years old in good health. Some clones in this sample may be carry-over from other donors' samples.

The chain recombines TRBV5-1 with TRBJ1-4; D is ambiguous. Germline CDR1 and CDR2: SGHRS and YFSETQ. Trimming took off 6 bases at V and 3 bases at J, with 15 bases between the two ends. CDR3 size: 15 residues. CDR3 region: CASTWGGSPNEKLFF. In nucleotides, the CDR3 is TGCGCCAGCACCTGGGGTGGCAGCCCTAATGAAAAACTGTTTTTT.

This clone appeared once. The chain links TRBV28 to TRBJ2-7, with 7 nucleotides matching TRBD1. This CDR3 is 16 amino acids long. V was clipped by 8 bases and J by 3 bases; unmatched bases: 16. From germline, CDR1 is MDHEN and CDR2 SYDVKM. The CDR3 DNA reads as TGTGCCAGCGAAAGCTCGACAGGGAATAATCGCTACGAGCAGTACTTC. This codes for CASESSTGNNRYEQYF.

V is TRBV28 and J is TRBJ1-1; possible D gene TRBD1, 5 bases. Germline loops: CDR1 MDHEN, CDR2 SYDVKM. With 5 bases removed from V and 1 base from J, the gap between germline ends came to 26 bases. There are 19 residues in the CDR3. CDR3 loop: CASSPRGQGPSGKNTEAFF. The CDR3 nucleotides read TGTGCCAGCAGTCCCCGGGGTCAGGGCCCGAGCGGAAAGAACACTGAAGCTTTCTTT.

The rearrangement links TRBV29-1 to TRBJ1-4; TRBD1 might be the D (5 bases). This CDR3 contains 13 residues. Germline lookup yields CDR1 SQVTM and CDR2 ANQGSEA. Between the trimmed V and J ends, which lost 5 bases and 13 bases, there was a span of 20 bases. The CDR3 coding sequence is TGCAGCGTTCTGGGCCAGGGCCCTCCTTTACTGTTTTTT. Translated: CSVLGQGPPLLFF.

The chain carries TRBV19 and TRBJ2-7; D gene unclear. The CDR3 is made up of 12 amino acids. V gave up 5 bases and J gave up 3 bases, with 8 bases separating them. Germline lookup yields CDR1 LNHDA and CDR2 SQIVND (reference sequence). The DNA for the CDR3 is TGTGCCAGTAGTGAAAGGAACTACGAGCAGTACTTC. Its translation is CASSERNYEQYF. The variable domain in full, completed from reference TRBV19 and TRBJ2-7, reads DGGITQSPKYLFRKEGQNVTLSCEQNLNHDAMYWYRQDPGQGLRLIYYSQIVNDFQKGDIAEGYSVSREKKESFPLTVTSAQKNPTAFYLCASSERNYEQYFGPGTRLTVT.

The chain has TRBV7-8 and TRBJ2-7, with D unclear. V gave up 1 base and J gave up 4 bases, with 11 bases separating them. The CDR3 covers 14 residues. The germline V gene has CDR1 SGHVS and CDR2 FQNEAQ. CDR3 in amino acids: CASSLEVIGYEQYF. DNA for the CDR3: TGTGCCAGCAGCTTAGAGGTCATCGGTTACGAGCAGTACTTC.

J is TRBJ1-1 and V is TRBV19; 8 nucleotides line up with TRBD1. The CDR3 is 15 residues long. Trimming took 7 bases from V and 6 from J; bases not matched to a gene: 13. Germline V gene sequence: CDR1 LNHDA, CDR2 SQIVND (reference sequence). The CDR3, as DNA: TGTGCCAGTATCCTAGACAGGGGTCAAGACCCTGAAGCTTTCTTT. The encoded protein is CASILDRGQDPEAFF.